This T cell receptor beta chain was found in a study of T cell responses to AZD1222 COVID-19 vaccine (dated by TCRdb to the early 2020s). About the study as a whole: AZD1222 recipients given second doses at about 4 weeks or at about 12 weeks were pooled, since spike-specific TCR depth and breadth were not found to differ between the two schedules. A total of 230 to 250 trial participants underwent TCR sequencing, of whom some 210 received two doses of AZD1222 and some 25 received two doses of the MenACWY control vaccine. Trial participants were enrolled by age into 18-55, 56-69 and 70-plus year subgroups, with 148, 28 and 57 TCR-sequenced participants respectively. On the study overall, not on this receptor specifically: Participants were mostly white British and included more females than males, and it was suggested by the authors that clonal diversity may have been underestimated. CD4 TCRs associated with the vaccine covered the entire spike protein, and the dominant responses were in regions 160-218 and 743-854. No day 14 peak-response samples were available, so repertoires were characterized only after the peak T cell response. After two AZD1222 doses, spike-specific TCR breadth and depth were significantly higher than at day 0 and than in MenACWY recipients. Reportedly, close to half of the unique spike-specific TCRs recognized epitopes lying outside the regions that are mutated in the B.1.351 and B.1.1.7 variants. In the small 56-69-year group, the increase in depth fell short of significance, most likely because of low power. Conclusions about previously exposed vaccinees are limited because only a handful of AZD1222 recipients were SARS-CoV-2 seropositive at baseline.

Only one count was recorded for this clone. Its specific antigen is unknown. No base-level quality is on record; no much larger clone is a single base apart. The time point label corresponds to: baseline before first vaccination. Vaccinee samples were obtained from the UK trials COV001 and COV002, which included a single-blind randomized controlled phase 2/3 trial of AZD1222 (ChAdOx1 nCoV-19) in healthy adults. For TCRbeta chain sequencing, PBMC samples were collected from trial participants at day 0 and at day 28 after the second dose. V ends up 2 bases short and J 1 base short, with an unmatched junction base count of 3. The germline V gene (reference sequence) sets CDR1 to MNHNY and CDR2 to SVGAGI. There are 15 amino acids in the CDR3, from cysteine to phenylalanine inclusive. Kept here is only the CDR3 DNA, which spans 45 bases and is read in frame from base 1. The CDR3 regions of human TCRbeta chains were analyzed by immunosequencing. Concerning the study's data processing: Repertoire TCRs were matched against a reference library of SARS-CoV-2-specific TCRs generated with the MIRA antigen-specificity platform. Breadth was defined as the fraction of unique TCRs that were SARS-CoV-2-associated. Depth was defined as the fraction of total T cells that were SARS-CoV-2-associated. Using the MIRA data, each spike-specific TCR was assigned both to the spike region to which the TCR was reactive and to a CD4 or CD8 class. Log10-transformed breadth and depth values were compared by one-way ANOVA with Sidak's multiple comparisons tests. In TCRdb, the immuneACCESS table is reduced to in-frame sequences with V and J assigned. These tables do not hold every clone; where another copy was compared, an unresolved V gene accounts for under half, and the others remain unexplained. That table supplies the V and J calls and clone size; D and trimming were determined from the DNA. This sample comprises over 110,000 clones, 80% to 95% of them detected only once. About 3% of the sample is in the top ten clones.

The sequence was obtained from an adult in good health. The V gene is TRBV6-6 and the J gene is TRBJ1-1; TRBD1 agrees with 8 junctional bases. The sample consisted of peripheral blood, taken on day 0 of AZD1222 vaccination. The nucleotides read TGTGCCAGCAGTTACGGGGACAGGCGGAACACTGAAGCTTTCTTT. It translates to CASSYGDRRNTEAFF.